This TCR beta chain was captured in a study of beta chain features in type 1 diabetes. Study-wide results and limits: Patients with type 1 diabetes showed fewer VDJ junction insertions and more deletions. In the patient group, naive, central memory and Treg TCRB repertoires seemed more alike than in the healthy donor group.

Germline CDR1 and CDR2: SGHAT and FQDESV (reference sequence). The CDR3 consists of 16 residues. The junction had 6 bases not matched to a gene; V was cut back by 6 bases and J by 4 bases. Averaging approximately 110 mL, one heparinised blood draw came from each individual donor. Expressed TCRB transcripts were sequenced, since all the RNA that had been isolated was reverse transcribed. Only in-frame clones appear in the TCRdb table, and some are missing; sequencing was by immunoSEQ multiplex PCR. The table includes about 340,000 clones, around 8% detected once. A word on this clone: The antigen remains undetermined.

What was sequenced was central memory CD4+ T cells from blood. The gene calls are TRBV11-1 and TRBJ2-3; 14 bases match TRBD2. This TCR came from a woman under 30 in good health. In DNA form, the CDR3 reads TGTGCCAGCAGACCCCGACTAGCGGGAGGGGCAGATACGCAGTATTTT. Protein sequence: CASRPRLAGGADTQYF. The variable domain in full, with the rest retrieved from reference TRBV11-1 and TRBJ2-3, is EAEVAQSPRYKITEKSQAVAFWCDPISGHATLYWYRQILGQGPELLVQFQDESVVDDSQLPKDRFSAERLKGVDSTLKIQPAELGDSAMYLCASRPRLAGGADTQYFGPGTRLTVL.